Listed here are 13 T cell receptor beta chains from one sample, sequenced in a study of graft-versus-host responses after intestinal transplantation (dated by TCRdb to the early 2020s). Their target antigens are unknown. The receptor library was made with the immunoSEQ multiplex PCR assay. TCRdb took this table from immuneACCESS and kept in-frame rearrangements with V and J called. Such tables lack part of the clones; where checked against another copy, unresolved V genes explain under half of the gap, and the rest is unexplained. This sample lists approximately 90,000 clones; 85% to 95% were detected once. In total, the top ten clones hold roughly 0.39% of the sample. The sample's time point label, in plain terms: cells obtained before transplantation from donor or recipient. Sequenced material: unstimulated CD8+ T cells sorted from spleen or lymph node cells, taken before transplant. The source is a human donor who was the organ donor for an intestinal transplant.

This clone was seen only once. The V and J genes are TRBV27 and TRBJ2-1, with 16 bases that match TRBD2. This CDR3 spans 19 amino acids. V gave up 5 bases and J gave up 5 bases; unmatched junction bases: 12. CDR1 and CDR2 (germline): MNHEY, SMNVEV (reference sequence). The CDR3 spells CASSDVPGLAGGPHNEQFF. In DNA form, the CDR3 reads TGTGCCAGCAGTGACGTCCCGGGACTAGCGGGGGGGCCCCACAATGAGCAGTTCTTC.

The chain couples TRBV2 to TRBJ1-4, with TRBD1 matching 8 bases. Unmatched junction bases numbered 15, after V lost 6 bases and J lost 0 bases. The CDR3 sequence is 19 residues long. Looked up from germline, CDR1 is SNHLY and CDR2 is FYNNEI. CDR3 residues: CASRPGQAGVWATNEKLFF. The CDR3 coding sequence is TGTGCCAGCAGGCCGGGACAGGCTGGGGTATGGGCAACTAATGAAAAACTGTTTTTT. Filled out from reference TRBV2 and TRBJ1-4, the complete variable domain reads EPEVTQTPSHQVTQMGQEVILRCVPISNHLYFYWYRQILGQKVEFLVSFYNNEISEKSEIFDDQFSVERPDGSNFTLKIRSTKLEDSAMYFCASRPGQAGVWATNEKLFFGSGTQLSVL.

The chain employs TRBV28 and TRBJ2-7; D not certain. Germline CDR1 reads MDHEN; CDR2 reads SYDVKM. V lost 0 bases to trimming and J lost 2 bases, with 8 bases between them. This CDR3 comprises 14 residues. CDR3 in amino acids: CASSLWTATYEQYF. The CDR3 DNA reads as TGTGCCAGCAGTTTATGGACTGCTACCTACGAGCAGTACTTC.

The DNA for the CDR3 is TGCGCCAGCAGCCAATTGGGTGGACAGCATCTCGCAGATACGCAGTATTTT. This encodes CASSQLGGQHLADTQYF. The J gene is TRBJ2-3, the V gene TRBV4-1; TRBD1 is a possible D gene (6 bases). Germline V gene data show CDR1 as MGHRA and CDR2 as YSYEKL. The CDR3 is made up of 17 amino acids. Trimming stripped 2 bases from V and 4 bases from J, with 19 bases between.

The chain carries TRBV7-9 and TRBJ2-4, with a weak D call TRBD2 (5 bases). CDR3 length equals 12 residues. Germline-derived CDR1 and CDR2 are SEHNR and FQNEAQ (reference sequence). V was trimmed by 3 bases and J by 8 bases, leaving 8 bases between them. The CDR3 is CASSFGADIQYF. CDR3 bases: TGTGCCAGCAGCTTTGGAGCGGACATTCAGTACTTC. Using reference TRBV7-9 and TRBJ2-4 for the parts outside the CDR3, the full variable domain is DTGVSQNPRHKITKRGQNVTFRCDPISEHNRLYWYRQTLGQGPEFLTYFQNEAQLEKSRLLSDRFSAERPKGSFSTLEIQRTEQGDSAMYLCASSFGADIQYFGAGTRLSVL.

The chain carries TRBV11-2 and TRBJ1-1, with a tentative D call TRBD1 (6 bases). Trimming shortened V by 6 bases and J by 1 base, and 9 bases separated the two germline ends. From germline, CDR1 is SGHAT and CDR2 FQNNGV. The CDR3 consists of 13 residues. The CDR3 spells CASRQQGNTEAFF. The CDR3 DNA follows: TGTGCCAGCAGACAACAGGGGAACACTGAAGCTTTCTTT.

The V call is TRBV5-5, the J call TRBJ1-6; weak D call: TRBD1 (5 bases). V lost 1 base to trimming and J lost 8 bases, with 7 bases between them. The CDR3 spans 13 residues. The germline gives CDR1 SGHKS, CDR2 YYEKEE (reference sequence). The CDR3 reads CASSLTGDSPLHF. The CDR3 nucleotides are TGTGCCAGCAGCTTGACGGGGGATTCACCCCTCCACTTT.

This clone occurred once. The CDR3 is CAWRGGETQYF. CDR3 sequence (DNA): TGTGCCTGGAGGGGGGGGGAGACCCAGTACTTC. The chain recombines TRBV30 with TRBJ2-5, with TRBD2 identical over 7 bases. This CDR3 spans 11 amino acids. V lost 3 bases and J lost 5; bases outside the gene matches: 0. The germline gives CDR1 GTSNPN, CDR2 SVGIG (reference sequence).

V is TRBV6-5 and J is TRBJ1-6; 8 nucleotides agree with TRBD1. The V gene's germline CDR1 is MNHEY and CDR2 SVGAGI. V was clipped by 5 bases and J by 9 bases; unmatched bases: 6. The CDR3 extends over 14 amino acids. The CDR3 DNA reads TGTGCCAGCAGTAACAGGGGGGAGGCTTCACCCCTCCACTTT. It encodes CASSNRGEASPLHF.

The genes are TRBV6-1 and TRBJ1-5; 9 bases are shared with TRBD1. The CDR3 sequence is 15 residues long. Germline CDR1 MNHNS, CDR2 SASEGT. The ends lost 6 bases at V and 6 bases at J; junction bases unmatched: 9. The CDR3 bases are TGTGCCAGCAGAGAGGGACAGGGAGTTGGTCAGCCCCAGCATTTT. Translation gives CASREGQGVGQPQHF.

CDR3 DNA: TGTGCCAGCCGGGGACTAGCGGGGGGGAATGAGCAGTTCTTC. Its protein is CASRGLAGGNEQFF. The rearrangement joins TRBV27 to TRBJ2-1; 16 nucleotides line up with TRBD2. V gave up 8 bases and J gave up 7 bases; unmatched junction bases: 2. Germline CDR1 reads MNHEY; CDR2 reads SMNVEV (reference sequence). This CDR3 has 14 residues.

The chain combines TRBV4-3 with TRBJ1-1, with unresolved D. This CDR3 has 13 residues. Germline V gene sequence: CDR1 LGHNA, CDR2 YSLEER. The V end lost 4 bases, the J end lost 1 base, and 7 bases lay between the germline ends. CDR3 DNA sequence: TGCGCCAGCAGCCGCGAGCGGAACACTGAAGCTTTCTTT. Translating it yields CASSRERNTEAFF.

This clone was detected only once. V is TRBV4-1 and J is TRBJ2-7; 8 positions match TRBD1. The ends lost 2 bases at V and 5 bases at J; junction bases unmatched: 5. Germline V gene sequence: CDR1 MGHRA, CDR2 YSYEKL. The CDR3 has 14 residues. The CDR3 sequence: CASSQYRGKDEQYF. Written as DNA, the CDR3 is TGCGCCAGCAGCCAATACAGGGGGAAGGACGAGCAGTACTTC.